What follows describes a single TCR beta chain. This specimen comes from a study of siplizumab effects on memory and regulatory T cells. TCRdb keeps only in-frame clones here, not all; method: immunoSEQ multiplex PCR. Of tens of thousands of clones in the sample, about 89% were seen once. This CDR3 is 16 amino acids long. The junction had 13 bases not matched to a gene; V was cut back by 6 bases and J by 8 bases. Germline V lookup: CDR1 KGHSH, CDR2 LQKENI. J is TRBJ2-1 and V is TRBV18; TRBD2 matches 10 bases. The TCR originated in a human donor in good health. Sequenced sample: CD8+ T cells sorted from blood. The CDR3 DNA reads TGTGCCAGCTCGCCTACCCAGCGGGGGGGCTGGGATGAGCAGTTCTTC. The encoded protein is CASSPTQRGGWDEQFF.